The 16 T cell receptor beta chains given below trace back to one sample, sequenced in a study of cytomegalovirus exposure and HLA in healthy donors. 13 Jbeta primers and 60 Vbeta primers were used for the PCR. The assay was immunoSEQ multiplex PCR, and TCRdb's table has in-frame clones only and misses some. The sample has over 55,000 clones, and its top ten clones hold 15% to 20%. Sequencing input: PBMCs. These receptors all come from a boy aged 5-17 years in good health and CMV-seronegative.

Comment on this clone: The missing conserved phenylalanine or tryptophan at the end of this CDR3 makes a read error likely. Written as DNA, the CDR3 is TGTGCCAGCGGACGGGGGGAGCCCCAGCATCTT. Translated, it gives CASGRGEPQHL. This chain connects TRBV6-5 to TRBJ1-5; tentatively, D is TRBD1 (5 bases). The germline V and J ends were trimmed by 8 bases and 8 bases, with 10 bases remaining between them. This CDR3 spans 11 amino acids. Germline V CDR1 and CDR2: MNHEY, SVGAGI.

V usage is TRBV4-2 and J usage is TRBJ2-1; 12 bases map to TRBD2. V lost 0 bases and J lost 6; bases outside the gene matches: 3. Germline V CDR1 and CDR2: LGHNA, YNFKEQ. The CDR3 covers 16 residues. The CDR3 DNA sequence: TGTGCCAGCAGCCAAGAGTCTAGCGGGGGGGGCAATGAGCAGTTCTTC. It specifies CASSQESSGGGNEQFF.

CDR3 coding DNA: TGTGCCAGTAGTATAGGTACTCTGAACACTGAAGCTTTCTTT. Translated, it gives CASSIGTLNTEAFF. The chain is built from TRBV19 and TRBJ1-1, with D hard to call. The germline V gene encodes CDR1 LNHDA and CDR2 SQIVND (reference sequence). V dropped 1 base and J dropped 0 bases, with 6 bases sitting between them. This CDR3 is built from 14 residues.

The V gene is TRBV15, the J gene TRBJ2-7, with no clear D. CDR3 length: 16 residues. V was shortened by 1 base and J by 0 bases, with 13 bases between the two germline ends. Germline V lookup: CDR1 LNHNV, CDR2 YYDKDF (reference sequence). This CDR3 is CATSRGLGAGSYEQYF. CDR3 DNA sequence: TGTGCCACCAGCAGAGGCCTAGGAGCTGGCTCCTACGAGCAGTACTTC.

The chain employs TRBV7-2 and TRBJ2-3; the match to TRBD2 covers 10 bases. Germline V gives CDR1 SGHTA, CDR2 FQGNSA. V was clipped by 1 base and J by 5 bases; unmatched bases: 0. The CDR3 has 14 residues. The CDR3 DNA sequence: TGTGCCAGCAGCTTAGGACTAGCGGGAGATACGCAGTATTTT. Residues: CASSLGLAGDTQYF.

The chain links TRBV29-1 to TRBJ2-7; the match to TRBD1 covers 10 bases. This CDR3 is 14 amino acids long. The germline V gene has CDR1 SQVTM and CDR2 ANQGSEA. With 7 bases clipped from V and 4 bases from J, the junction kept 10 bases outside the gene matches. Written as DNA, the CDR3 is TGCAGCGCCGGGGGGACAGGGGATTCATACGAGCAGTACTTC. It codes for CSAGGTGDSYEQYF.

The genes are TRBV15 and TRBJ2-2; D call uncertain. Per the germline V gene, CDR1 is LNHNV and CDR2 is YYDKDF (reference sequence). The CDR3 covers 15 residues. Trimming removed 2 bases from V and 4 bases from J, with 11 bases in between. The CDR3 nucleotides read TGTGCCACCAGCAGAAATACACAGACCACCGGGGAGCTGTTTTTT. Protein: CATSRNTQTTGELFF.

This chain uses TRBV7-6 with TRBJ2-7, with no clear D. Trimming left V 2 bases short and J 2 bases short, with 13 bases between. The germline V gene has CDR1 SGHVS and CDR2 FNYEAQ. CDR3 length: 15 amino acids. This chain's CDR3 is CASSLSDSPTYEQYF. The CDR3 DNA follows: TGTGCCAGCAGCTTATCGGATAGCCCGACCTACGAGCAGTACTTC.

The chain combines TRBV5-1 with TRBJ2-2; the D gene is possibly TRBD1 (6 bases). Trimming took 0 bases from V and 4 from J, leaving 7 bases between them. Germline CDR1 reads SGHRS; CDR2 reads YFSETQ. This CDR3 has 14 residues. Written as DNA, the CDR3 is TGCGCCAGCAGCTTGGGGGGGCGCACCGGGGAGCTGTTTTTT. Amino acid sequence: CASSLGGRTGELFF.

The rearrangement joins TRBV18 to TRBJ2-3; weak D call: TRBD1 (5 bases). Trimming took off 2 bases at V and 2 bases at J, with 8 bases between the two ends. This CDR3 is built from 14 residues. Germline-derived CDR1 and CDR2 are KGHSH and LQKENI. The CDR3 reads CASSPRGSTDTQYF. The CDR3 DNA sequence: TGTGCCAGCTCACCAAGGGGTTCCACAGATACGCAGTATTTT.

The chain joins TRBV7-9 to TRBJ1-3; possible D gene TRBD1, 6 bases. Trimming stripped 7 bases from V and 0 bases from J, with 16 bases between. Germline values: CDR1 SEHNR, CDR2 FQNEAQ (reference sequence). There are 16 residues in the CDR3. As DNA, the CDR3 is TGTGCCAGCACCTCCGGACAGAGACTCTCTGGAAACACCATATATTTT. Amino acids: CASTSGQRLSGNTIYF. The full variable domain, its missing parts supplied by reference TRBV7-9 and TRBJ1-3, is DTGVSQNPRHKITKRGQNVTFRCDPISEHNRLYWYRQTLGQGPEFLTYFQNEAQLEKSRLLSDRFSAERPKGSFSTLEIQRTEQGDSAMYLCASTSGQRLSGNTIYFGEGSWLTVV.

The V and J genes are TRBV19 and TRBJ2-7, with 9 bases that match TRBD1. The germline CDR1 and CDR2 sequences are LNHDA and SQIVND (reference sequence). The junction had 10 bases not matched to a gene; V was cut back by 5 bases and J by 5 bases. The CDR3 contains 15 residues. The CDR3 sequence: CASSSNRGPRDEQYF. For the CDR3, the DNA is TGTGCCAGTAGTTCAAACAGGGGGCCACGGGACGAGCAGTACTTC.

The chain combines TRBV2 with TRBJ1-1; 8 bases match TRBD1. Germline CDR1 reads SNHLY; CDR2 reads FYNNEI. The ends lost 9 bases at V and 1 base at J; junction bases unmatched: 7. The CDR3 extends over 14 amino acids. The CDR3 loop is CARDREERNTEAFF. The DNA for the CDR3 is TGTGCCAGGGACAGGGAAGAGCGGAACACTGAAGCTTTCTTT.

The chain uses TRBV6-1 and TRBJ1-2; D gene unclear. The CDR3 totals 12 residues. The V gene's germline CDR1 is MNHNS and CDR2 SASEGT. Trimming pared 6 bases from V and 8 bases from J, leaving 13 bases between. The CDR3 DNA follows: TGTGCCAGCAGCACTGGGAGGGTGGGCTACACCTTC. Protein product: CASSTGRVGYTF.

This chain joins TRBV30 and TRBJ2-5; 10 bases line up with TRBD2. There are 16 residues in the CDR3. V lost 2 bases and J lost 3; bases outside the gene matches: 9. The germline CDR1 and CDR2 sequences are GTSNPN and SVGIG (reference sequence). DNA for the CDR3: TGTGCCTGGAGTTATGGTAGTCTAGCGGGAGAAGAGACCCAGTACTTC. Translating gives CAWSYGSLAGEETQYF.

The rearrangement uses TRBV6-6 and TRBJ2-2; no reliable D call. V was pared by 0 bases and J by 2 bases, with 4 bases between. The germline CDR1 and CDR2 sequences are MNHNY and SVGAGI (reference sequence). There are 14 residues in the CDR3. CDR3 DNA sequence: TGTGCCAGCAGTTACTCGTCTAACACCGGGGAGCTGTTTTTT. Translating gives CASSYSSNTGELFF.